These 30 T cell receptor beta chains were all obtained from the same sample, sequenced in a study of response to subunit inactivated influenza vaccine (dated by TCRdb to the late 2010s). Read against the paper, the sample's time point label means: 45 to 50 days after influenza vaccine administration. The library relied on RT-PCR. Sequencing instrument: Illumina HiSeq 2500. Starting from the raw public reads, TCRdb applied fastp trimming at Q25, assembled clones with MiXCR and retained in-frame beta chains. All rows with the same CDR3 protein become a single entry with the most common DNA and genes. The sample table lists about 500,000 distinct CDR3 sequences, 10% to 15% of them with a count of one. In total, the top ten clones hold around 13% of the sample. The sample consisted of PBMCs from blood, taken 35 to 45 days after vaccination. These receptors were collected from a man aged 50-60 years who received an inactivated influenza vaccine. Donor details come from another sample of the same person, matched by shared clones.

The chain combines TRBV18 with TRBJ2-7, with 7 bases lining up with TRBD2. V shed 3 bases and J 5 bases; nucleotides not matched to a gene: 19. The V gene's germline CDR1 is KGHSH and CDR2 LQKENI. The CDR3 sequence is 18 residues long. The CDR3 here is CASSPQSKVQAGWDEQYF. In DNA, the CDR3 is TGTGCCAGCTCACCGCAGTCGAAGGTCCAAGCGGGATGGGACGAGCAGTACTTC.

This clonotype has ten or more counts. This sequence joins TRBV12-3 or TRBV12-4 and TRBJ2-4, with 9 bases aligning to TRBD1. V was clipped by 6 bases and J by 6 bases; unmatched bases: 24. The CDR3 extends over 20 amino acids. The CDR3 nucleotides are TGTGCCAGCAGGCGCACCCGAGGCAGAACGACCGGGACAGGGACAAACATTCAGTACTTC. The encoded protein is CASRRTRGRTTGTGTNIQYF.

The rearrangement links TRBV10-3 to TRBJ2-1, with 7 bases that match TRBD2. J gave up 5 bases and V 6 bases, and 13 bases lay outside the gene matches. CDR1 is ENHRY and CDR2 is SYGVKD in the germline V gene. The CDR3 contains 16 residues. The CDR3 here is CAISIEPTSSNNEQFF. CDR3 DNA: TGTGCCATCAGCATAGAACCGACTAGCAGTAACAATGAGCAGTTCTTC.

The CDR3 nucleotides are TGTGCCAGCAGGGAGAGTGGAGAGCAGTACTTC. Translation: CASRESGEQYF. This rearrangement joins TRBV12-3 or TRBV12-4 to TRBJ2-7; D is undetermined. The V and J ends lost 6 bases and 7 bases respectively, with 10 bases between them. The CDR3 runs to 11 residues.

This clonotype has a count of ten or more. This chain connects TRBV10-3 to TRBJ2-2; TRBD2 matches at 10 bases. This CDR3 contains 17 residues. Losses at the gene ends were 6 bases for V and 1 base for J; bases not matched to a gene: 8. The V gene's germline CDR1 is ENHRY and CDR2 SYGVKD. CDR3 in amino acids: CAIRRGGLAENTGELFF. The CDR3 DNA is TGTGCCATCAGGAGGGGAGGACTAGCGGAGAACACCGGGGAGCTGTTTTTT.

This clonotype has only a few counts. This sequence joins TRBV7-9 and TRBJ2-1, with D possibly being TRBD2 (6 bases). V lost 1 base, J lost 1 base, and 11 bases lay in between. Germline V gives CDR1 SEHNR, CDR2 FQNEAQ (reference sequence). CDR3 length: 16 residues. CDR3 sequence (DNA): TGTGCCAGCAGCTTAGGTGGAGGGAAGTCCTACAATGAGCAGTTCTTC. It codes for CASSLGGGKSYNEQFF.

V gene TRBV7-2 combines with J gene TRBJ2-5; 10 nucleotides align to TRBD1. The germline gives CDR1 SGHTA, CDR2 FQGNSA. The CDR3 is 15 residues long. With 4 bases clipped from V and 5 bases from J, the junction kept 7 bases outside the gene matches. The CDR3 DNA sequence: TGTGCCAGCAGCTGGCGGGACAGGGGCAGGGAGACCCAGTACTTC. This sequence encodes CASSWRDRGRETQYF.

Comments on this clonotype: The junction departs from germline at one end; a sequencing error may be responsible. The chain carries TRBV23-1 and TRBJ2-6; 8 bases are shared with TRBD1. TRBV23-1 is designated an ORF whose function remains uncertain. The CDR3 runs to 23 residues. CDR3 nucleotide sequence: TGTGCCAGCAGCTTAGGGGCCCCAACAGGGGGAGGACGGGGCAACTCTGGGGCCAACGTCCTGACTTTC. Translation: CASSLGAPTGGGRGNSGANVLTF.

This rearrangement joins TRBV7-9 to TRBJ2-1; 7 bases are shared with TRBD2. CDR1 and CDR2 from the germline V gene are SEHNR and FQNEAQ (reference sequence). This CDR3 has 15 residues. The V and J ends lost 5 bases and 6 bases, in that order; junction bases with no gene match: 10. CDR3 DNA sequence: TGTGCCAGCAGCACTTTAGCGGGTTTGTTCAATGAGCAGTTCTTC. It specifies CASSTLAGLFNEQFF.

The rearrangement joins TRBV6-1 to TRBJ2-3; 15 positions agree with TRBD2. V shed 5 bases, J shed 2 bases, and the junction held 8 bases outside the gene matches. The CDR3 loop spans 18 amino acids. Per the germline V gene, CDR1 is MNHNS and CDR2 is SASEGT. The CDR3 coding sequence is TGTGCCAGCAGTCTCGGACTAGCGGGAGGGCCGTTCACAGATACGCAGTATTTT. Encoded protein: CASSLGLAGGPFTDTQYF.

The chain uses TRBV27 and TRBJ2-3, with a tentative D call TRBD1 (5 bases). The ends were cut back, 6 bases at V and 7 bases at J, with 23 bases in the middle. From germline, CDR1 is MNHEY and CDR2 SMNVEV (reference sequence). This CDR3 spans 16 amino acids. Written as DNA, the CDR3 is TGTGCCAGCAGCCCGCAGGGTAACCTGTGGGTGAATACGCAGTATTTT. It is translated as CASSPQGNLWVNTQYF.

The CDR3 here is CSVEEGGAKQYF. CDR3 in DNA: TGCAGCGTTGAAGAGGGGGGGGCCAAGCAGTACTTC. This chain uses TRBV29-1 with TRBJ2-7; maybe TRBD2 (7 bases). The germline V and J ends were trimmed by 0 bases and 8 bases, with 11 bases remaining between them. Per germline, CDR1 SQVTM and CDR2 ANQGSEA. The CDR3 consists of 12 residues.

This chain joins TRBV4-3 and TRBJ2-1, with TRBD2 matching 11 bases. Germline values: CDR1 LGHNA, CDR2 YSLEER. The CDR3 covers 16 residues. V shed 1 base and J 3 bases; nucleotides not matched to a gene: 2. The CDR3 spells CASSQGGLAVYNEQFF. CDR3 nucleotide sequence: TGCGCCAGCAGCCAAGGGGGACTAGCGGTCTACAATGAGCAGTTCTTC.

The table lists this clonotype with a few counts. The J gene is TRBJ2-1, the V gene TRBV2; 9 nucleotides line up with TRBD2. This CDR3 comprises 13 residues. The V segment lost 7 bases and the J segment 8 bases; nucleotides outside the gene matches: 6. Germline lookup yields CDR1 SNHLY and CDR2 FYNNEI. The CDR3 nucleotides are TGTGCCAGCAAGGCGGGAGGGGTATATGAGCAGTTCTTC. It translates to CASKAGGVYEQFF.

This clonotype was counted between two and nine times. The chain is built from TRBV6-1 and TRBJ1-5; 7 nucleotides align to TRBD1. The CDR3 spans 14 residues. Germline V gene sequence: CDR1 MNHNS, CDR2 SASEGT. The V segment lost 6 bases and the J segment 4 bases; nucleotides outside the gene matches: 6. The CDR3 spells CASRPTGVNQPQHF. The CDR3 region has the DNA TGTGCCAGCAGGCCCACAGGGGTTAATCAGCCCCAGCATTTT.

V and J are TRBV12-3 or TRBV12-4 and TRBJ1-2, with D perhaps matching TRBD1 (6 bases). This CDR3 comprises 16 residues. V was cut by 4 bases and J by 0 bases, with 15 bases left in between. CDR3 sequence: CASSSSGTQANYGYTF. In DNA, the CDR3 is TGTGCCAGCAGTTCATCCGGGACACAAGCTAACTATGGCTACACCTTC.

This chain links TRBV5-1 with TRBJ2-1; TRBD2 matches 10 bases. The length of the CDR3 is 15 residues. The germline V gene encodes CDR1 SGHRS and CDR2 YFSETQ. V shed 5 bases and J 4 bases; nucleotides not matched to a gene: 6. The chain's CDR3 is CASSRTSGYYNEQFF. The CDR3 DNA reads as TGCGCCAGCAGTAGGACTAGCGGTTATTACAATGAGCAGTTCTTC.

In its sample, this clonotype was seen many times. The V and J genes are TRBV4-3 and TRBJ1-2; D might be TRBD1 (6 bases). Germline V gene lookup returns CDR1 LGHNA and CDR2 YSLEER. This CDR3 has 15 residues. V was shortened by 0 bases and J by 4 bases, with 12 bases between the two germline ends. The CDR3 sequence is CASSQEVGRGYGYTF. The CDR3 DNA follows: TGCGCCAGCAGCCAAGAGGTTGGCAGGGGCTATGGCTACACCTTC.

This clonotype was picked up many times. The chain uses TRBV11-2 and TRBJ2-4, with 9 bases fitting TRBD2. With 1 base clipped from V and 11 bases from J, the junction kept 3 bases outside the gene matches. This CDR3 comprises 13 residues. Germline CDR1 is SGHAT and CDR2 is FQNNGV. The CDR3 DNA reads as TGTGCCAGCAGCTTAGGAATAGCGGGGGTTCAGTACTTC. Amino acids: CASSLGIAGVQYF.

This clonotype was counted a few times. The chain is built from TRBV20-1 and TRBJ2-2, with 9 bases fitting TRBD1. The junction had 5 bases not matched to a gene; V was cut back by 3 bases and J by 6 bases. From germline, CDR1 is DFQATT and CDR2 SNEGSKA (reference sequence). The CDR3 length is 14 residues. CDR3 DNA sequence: TGCAGTGCTAGCAAACAGGGGGCGGCCGGGGAGCTGTTTTTT. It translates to CSASKQGAAGELFF.

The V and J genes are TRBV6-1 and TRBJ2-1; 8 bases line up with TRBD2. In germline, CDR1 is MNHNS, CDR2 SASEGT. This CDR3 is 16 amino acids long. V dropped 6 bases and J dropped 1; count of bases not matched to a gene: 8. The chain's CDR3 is CASRSPGLGSYNEQFF. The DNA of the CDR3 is TGTGCCAGCAGGTCCCCGGGACTAGGGTCCTACAATGAGCAGTTCTTC.

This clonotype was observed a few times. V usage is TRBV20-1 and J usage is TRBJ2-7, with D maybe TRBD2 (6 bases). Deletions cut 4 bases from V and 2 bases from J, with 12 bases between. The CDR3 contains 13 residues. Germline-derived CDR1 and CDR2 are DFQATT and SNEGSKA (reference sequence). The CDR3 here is CSANPGSAYEQYF. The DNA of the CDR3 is TGCAGTGCTAACCCCGGGAGCGCCTACGAGCAGTACTTC.

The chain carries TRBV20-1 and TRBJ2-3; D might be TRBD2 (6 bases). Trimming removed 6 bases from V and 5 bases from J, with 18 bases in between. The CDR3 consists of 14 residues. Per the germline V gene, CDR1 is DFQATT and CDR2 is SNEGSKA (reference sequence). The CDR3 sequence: CSATGTPLEDTQYF. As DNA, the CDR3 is TGCAGTGCCACCGGGACTCCCCTCGAAGATACGCAGTATTTT.

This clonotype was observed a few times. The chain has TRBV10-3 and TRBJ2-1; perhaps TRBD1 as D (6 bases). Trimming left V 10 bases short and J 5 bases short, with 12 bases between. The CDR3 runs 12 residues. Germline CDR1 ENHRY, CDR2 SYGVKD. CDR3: CATAGQHNEQFF. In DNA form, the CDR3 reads TGTGCCACCGCAGGACAGCACAATGAGCAGTTCTTC.

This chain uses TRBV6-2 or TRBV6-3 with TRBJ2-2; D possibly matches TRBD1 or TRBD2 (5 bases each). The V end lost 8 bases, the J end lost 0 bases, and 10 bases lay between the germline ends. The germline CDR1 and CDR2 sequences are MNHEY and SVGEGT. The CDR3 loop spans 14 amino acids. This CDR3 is CASSWDPNTGELFF. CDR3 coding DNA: TGTGCCAGCTCCTGGGACCCGAACACCGGGGAGCTGTTTTTT.

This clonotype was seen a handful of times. The CDR3 bases are TGTGCCAGCAGTCCCCACGGACAGGTGAACACTGAAGCTTTCTTT. Translation: CASSPHGQVNTEAFF. The chain employs TRBV12-3 or TRBV12-4 and TRBJ1-1; TRBD1 matches 7 bases. V lost 5 bases and J lost 0; bases outside the gene matches: 6. CDR3 length: 15 residues.

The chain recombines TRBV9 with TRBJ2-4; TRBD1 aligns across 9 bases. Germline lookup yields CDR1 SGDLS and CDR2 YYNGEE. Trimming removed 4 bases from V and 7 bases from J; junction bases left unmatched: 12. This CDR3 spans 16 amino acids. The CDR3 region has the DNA TGTGCCAGCAGCCCAATCCTAAGGACAGGGGATAACATTCAGTACTTC. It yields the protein CASSPILRTGDNIQYF. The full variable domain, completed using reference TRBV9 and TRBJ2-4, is DSGVTQTPKHLITATGQRVTLRCSPRSGDLSVYWYQQSLDQGLQFLIQYYNGEERAKGNILERFSAQQFPDLHSELNLSSLELGDSALYFCASSPILRTGDNIQYFGAGTRLSVL.

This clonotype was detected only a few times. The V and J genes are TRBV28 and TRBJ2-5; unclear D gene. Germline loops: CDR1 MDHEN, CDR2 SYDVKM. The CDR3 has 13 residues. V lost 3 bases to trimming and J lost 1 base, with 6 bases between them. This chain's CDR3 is CASSLYTQETQYF. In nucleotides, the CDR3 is TGTGCCAGCAGTTTGTACACCCAAGAGACCCAGTACTTC.

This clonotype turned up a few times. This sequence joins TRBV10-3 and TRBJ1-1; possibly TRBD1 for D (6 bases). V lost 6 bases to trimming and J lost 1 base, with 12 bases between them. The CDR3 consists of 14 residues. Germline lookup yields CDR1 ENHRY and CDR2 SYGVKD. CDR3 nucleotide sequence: TGTGCCATCAGGGGGGGACAAAAGAACACTGAAGCTTTCTTT. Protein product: CAIRGGQKNTEAFF.

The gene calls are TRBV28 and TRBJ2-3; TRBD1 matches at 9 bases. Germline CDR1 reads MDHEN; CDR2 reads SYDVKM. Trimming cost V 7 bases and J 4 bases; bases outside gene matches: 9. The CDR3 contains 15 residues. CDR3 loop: CASMGQGGRADTQYF. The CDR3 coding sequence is TGTGCCAGCATGGGACAGGGAGGGAGAGCAGATACGCAGTATTTT.